This TCR beta chain was identified during a study of blood T cells in healthy people across ages. Germline CDR1 and CDR2: MGHDK and SYGVNS. The CDR3 is 15 residues long. V was pared by 6 bases and J by 5 bases, with 8 bases of the junction left unmatched. This clonotype has more than one count but fewer than ten. Antigen: not known. Findings and limits, study-wide: Age brought a roughly linear fall in TCR beta diversity measured per million T cells.

Then a second PCR, running roughly 7 to 12 cycles, was carried out with a sample-barcoded 5' primer and a J-beta primer mix. One entry per CDR3 protein, called by TCRdb with MiXCR from the 5' RACE reads. The table lists roughly 1,100,000 distinct CDR3 sequences, about 25% of them singletons. In addition, the sample was reused for a study of T cells of mothers and their children. That source adds: At a sensitivity of about 92 clones per million clonotypes, no persistent microchimeric T cell clones appeared.

The sample consisted of blood. The chain couples TRBV25-1 to TRBJ1-5; 9 bases are a match to TRBD1. The source is a girl aged 2-10 years in good health. CDR3: CASSAGQGQYQPQHF. The CDR3 coding sequence is TGTGCCAGCAGCGCAGGACAGGGGCAGTATCAGCCCCAGCATTTT.